This passage covers 18 T cell receptor beta chains from one sample sequenced in a study of blood T cells in healthy people across ages (dated by TCRdb to 2013 to 2016). The library was generated by 5' RACE. Reads for this sample came from an Illumina HiSeq 2500. A second about 6 to 11 cycle PCR used a sample-barcoded 5' primer and a J-beta primer mix. TCRdb trimmed the raw reads at Q25, called clones with MiXCR and kept productive beta chains. For every CDR3 protein sequence, its rows merge into one entry that carries the most common genes and DNA. This sample has hundreds of thousands of distinct CDR3 sequences in its table, and 40% to 50% of those were observed once. Of the sample, about 21% is held by the ten largest clones. The sample taken for sequencing was blood. These receptors were taken from a man in his fifties or sixties in good health.

With respect to this clonotype: A much bigger clone sits one base away, suggesting this may be a read error. The rearrangement uses TRBV7-2 and TRBJ1-2; D unclear. The CDR3 has 12 residues. V lost 4 bases, J lost 9 bases, and 12 bases lay in between. Germline assignment: CDR1 SGHTA and CDR2 FQGNSA. CDR3 residues: CTSSSPSLSYTF. The DNA of the CDR3 is TGTACCAGCAGCTCCCCGTCATTGAGCTACACCTTC.

This clonotype has only a few counts. The chain carries TRBV9 and TRBJ2-5; possibly TRBD2 for D (6 bases). Per germline, CDR1 SGDLS and CDR2 YYNGEE. V gave up 3 bases and J gave up 2 bases, with 17 bases separating them. This CDR3 has 16 residues. CDR3 nucleotides: TGTGCCAGCAGCGCCTCTGGAGGAGGGGTACAAGAGACCCAGTACTTC. Residues: CASSASGGGVQETQYF.

This chain joins TRBV7-9 and TRBJ2-4; 10 bases agree with TRBD1. The J call could be wrong; TRBJ2-7 is a better fit for the DNA end. The CDR3 is 14 residues long. In germline, CDR1 is SEHNR, CDR2 FQNEAQ (reference sequence). The CDR3 here is CASSFTGTGVEQYF. In DNA, the CDR3 is TGTGCCAGCAGTTTTACTGGGACAGGGGTCGAGCAGTACTTC.

This clonotype turned up a few times. The chain recombines TRBV29-1 with TRBJ1-2, with no clear D. CDR1 is SQVTM and CDR2 is ANQGSEA in the germline V gene. V was shortened by 1 base and J by 7 bases, with 10 bases between the two germline ends. This CDR3 has 12 residues. The CDR3 spells CSVEGQVLGYTF. CDR3 nucleotides: TGCAGCGTTGAAGGGCAGGTCCTTGGCTACACCTTC. The complete variable domain, with remaining parts taken from reference TRBV29-1 and TRBJ1-2, reads SAVISQKPSRDICQRGTSLTIQCQVDSQVTMMFWYRQQPGQSLTLIATANQGSEATYESGFVIDKFPISRPNLTFSTLTVSNMSPEDSSIYLCSVEGQVLGYTFGSGTRLTVV.

This clonotype showed up many times. The V call is TRBV18, the J call TRBJ1-2; a possible D gene is TRBD1 (6 bases). The CDR3 loop spans 12 amino acids. V lost 6 bases and J 6 bases, leaving 11 bases between the germline ends. Germline V gene lookup returns CDR1 KGHSH and CDR2 LQKENI. The CDR3 sequence: CASSTAGDGYTF. The CDR3 region has the DNA TGTGCCAGCTCTACAGCAGGGGATGGCTACACCTTC. The full variable domain, completed using reference TRBV18 and TRBJ1-2, is NAGVMQNPRHLVRRRGQEARLRCSPMKGHSHVYWYRQLPEEGLKFMVYLQKENIIDESGMPKERFSAEFPKEGPSILRIQQVVRGDSAAYFCASSTAGDGYTFGSGTRLTVV.

V is TRBV5-6 and J is TRBJ2-3; D is perhaps TRBD2 (7 bases). Trimming took off 2 bases at V and 4 bases at J, with 14 bases between the two ends. Germline loops: CDR1 SGHDT, CDR2 YYEEEE. There are 15 residues in the CDR3. The CDR3 DNA reads as TGTGCCAGCAGCTTTCGGGGGGCGCGTGCAGATACGCAGTATTTT. Residues: CASSFRGARADTQYF.

This clonotype was counted between two and nine times. This chain uses TRBV2 with TRBJ1-4; D uncertain. CDR1 SNHLY and CDR2 FYNNEI come from the germline V gene. Trimming removed 6 bases from V and 3 bases from J, with 14 bases in between. This CDR3 has 15 amino acids. CDR3 DNA: TGTGCCAGCAGATGGGGTCAGGTTCCTAATGAAAAACTGTTTTTT. This translates into CASRWGQVPNEKLFF. Full variable domain (rest looked up from reference TRBV2 and TRBJ1-4): EPEVTQTPSHQVTQMGQEVILRCVPISNHLYFYWYRQILGQKVEFLVSFYNNEISEKSEIFDDQFSVERPDGSNFTLKIRSTKLEDSAMYFCASRWGQVPNEKLFFGSGTQLSVL.

A few counts support this clonotype. The chain is built from TRBV7-2 and TRBJ2-1, with D possibly being TRBD2 (5 bases). CDR1 is SGHTA, CDR2 FQGNSA, per germline. V lost 3 bases, J lost 4 bases, and 7 bases lay in between. This CDR3 is built from 13 residues. The CDR3 sequence: CASSFTGYNEQFF. For the CDR3, the DNA is TGTGCCAGCAGCTTTACGGGGTACAATGAGCAGTTCTTC. The entire variable domain, with the rest obtained from reference TRBV7-2 and TRBJ2-1, is as follows: GAGVSQSPSNKVTEKGKDVELRCDPISGHTALYWYRQSLGQGLEFLIYFQGNSAPDKSGLPSDRFSAERTGGSVSTLTIQRTQQEDSAVYLCASSFTGYNEQFFGPGTRLTVL.

V is TRBV6-5 and J is TRBJ1-4; no firm D call. Germline CDR1 MNHEY, CDR2 SVGAGI. V shed 0 bases and J shed 8 bases, with 16 bases lying between them. There are 16 residues in the CDR3. CDR3 residues: CASSYSGTNSGEKLFF. The CDR3 DNA follows: TGTGCCAGCAGTTACTCGGGCACCAACTCGGGGGAAAAACTGTTTTTT.

On this clonotype: One end of the junction varies from germline; a read error may be responsible. CDR3 sequence (DNA): TGTGCCAGCAGTCCTTATGGCAGGGTAACCACAGATACGCGGTATTTT. Its translation is CASSPYGRVTTDTRYF. The V gene is TRBV28, the J gene TRBJ2-3; D is perhaps TRBD1 (5 bases). In germline, CDR1 is MDHEN, CDR2 SYDVKM. This CDR3 has 16 amino acids.

Comments on this clonotype: Being one base from a much bigger clone, this may be a read error. The chain combines TRBV6-5 with TRBJ2-5, with 9 bases lining up with TRBD2. Germline loops: CDR1 MNHEY, CDR2 SVGAGI. With 4 bases clipped from V and 11 bases from J, the junction kept 17 bases outside the gene matches. The CDR3 is made up of 16 amino acids. CDR3 region: CASSSPGTSIYNEQYF. The DNA for the CDR3 is TGTGCCAGCAGTTCTCCCGGGACTAGCATTTACAATGAGCAGTACTTC.

The chain employs TRBV20-1 and TRBJ1-1; 7 nucleotides agree with TRBD1. Germline V gene sequence: CDR1 DFQATT, CDR2 SNEGSKA (reference sequence). The CDR3 has 17 residues. V gave up 0 bases and J gave up 1 base; unmatched junction bases: 11. In nucleotides, the CDR3 is TGCAGTGCTAGAGATCCACACGGCGGGACAGCGAACACTGAAGCTTTCTTT. It specifies CSARDPHGGTANTEAFF.

The V and J genes are TRBV6-1 and TRBJ2-5; 8 positions agree with TRBD1. Per the germline V gene, CDR1 is MNHNS and CDR2 is SASEGT. There are 18 residues in the CDR3. The ends lost 5 bases at V and 1 base at J; junction bases unmatched: 15. The CDR3 is CASSRRSGGFTSQETQYF. The DNA for the CDR3 is TGTGCCAGCAGTAGACGGTCAGGGGGCTTCACTTCCCAAGAGACCCAGTACTTC.

The table lists this clonotype with a few counts. The chain employs TRBV9 and TRBJ2-7; 7 nucleotides match TRBD1. With V trimmed by 3 bases and J by 1 base, 7 bases remained unmatched. CDR3 size: 15 residues. In germline, CDR1 is SGDLS, CDR2 YYNGEE. This CDR3 reads CASSAAGTESYEQYF. Written as DNA, the CDR3 is TGTGCCAGCAGCGCCGCCGGGACAGAGTCCTACGAGCAGTACTTC.

The chain carries TRBV12-3 or TRBV12-4 and TRBJ2-3; the match to TRBD2 covers 9 bases. V lost 0 bases, J lost 0 bases, and 4 bases stayed unmatched. The CDR3 is 17 residues long. As DNA, the CDR3 is TGTGCCAGCAGTTTAGCGCGGAGCGGGGGGAGCACAGATACGCAGTATTTT. This codes for CASSLARSGGSTDTQYF.

The CDR3 nucleotides read TGTGCCAGCAGCTTAGGAGCGCTTGGGAATGAGCAGTACTTC. It yields the protein CASSLGALGNEQYF. The chain recombines TRBV7-2 with TRBJ2-7; D is unclear. CDR1 is SGHTA and CDR2 is FQGNSA in the germline V gene. This CDR3 has 14 amino acids. The V gene lost 1 base and the J gene lost 7 bases, with 14 bases spanning the gap.

The chain is built from TRBV25-1 and TRBJ2-3; no clear D. The V end was cut by 8 bases, the J end by 0 bases, with 9 bases between. CDR1 MGHDK and CDR2 SYGVNS come from the germline V gene. CDR3 length: 13 amino acids. The CDR3 sequence is CASALGSTDTQYF. As DNA, the CDR3 is TGTGCCAGCGCATTGGGGAGCACAGATACGCAGTATTTT.

This clonotype was counted only a few times. The gene calls are TRBV7-2 and TRBJ2-5; 9 bases line up with TRBD1. Trimming removed 1 base from V and 6 bases from J; junction bases left unmatched: 3. The CDR3 contains 14 residues. Germline V gene sequence: CDR1 SGHTA, CDR2 FQGNSA. The CDR3: CASSLGGQGKTQYF. Here the CDR3 DNA reads TGTGCCAGCAGCTTAGGAGGACAGGGGAAGACCCAGTACTTC.